The 17 T cell receptor beta chains reported below all come from one sample, sequenced in a study of cytomegalovirus exposure and HLA in healthy donors. With 60 Vbeta and 13 Jbeta primers, the PCR was carried out. The table came from immunoSEQ multiplex PCR; TCRdb's copy has only in-frame clones and leaves some out. Of under 110,000 clones detected, about 70% appear once; the ten largest clones hold 0.65% to 0.85%. The sequenced sample was PBMCs. These receptors came from a boy younger than 18 in good health and CMV-seronegative.

The chain joins TRBV7-9 to TRBJ2-1; 12 bases are a match to TRBD2. The V gene's germline CDR1 is SEHNR and CDR2 FQNEAQ (reference sequence). CDR3 length: 17 amino acids. V lost 1 base and J lost 6; bases outside the gene matches: 7. The CDR3 bases are TGTGCCAGCAGCTTAGATCTAGCGGGGGGGTCCGTCAATGAGCAGTTCTTC. As protein: CASSLDLAGGSVNEQFF.

This clone occurred a few times. This chain joins TRBV6-5 and TRBJ1-2, with D maybe TRBD1 (5 bases). Between the trimmed V and J ends, which lost 6 bases and 8 bases, there was a span of 10 bases. Germline CDR1 and CDR2: MNHEY and SVGAGI. There are 11 residues in the CDR3. CDR3 nucleotide sequence: TGTGCCAGCAGCCAGGGCTCCGGCTACACCTTC. Amino acid sequence: CASSQGSGYTF.

V is TRBV5-6 and J is TRBJ2-5, with 13 bases matching TRBD2. CDR1 is SGHDT and CDR2 is YYEEEE in the germline V gene. The CDR3 spans 16 residues. With V trimmed by 4 bases and J by 4 bases, 7 bases remained unmatched. CDR3 sequence: CASSPGTSGILETQYF. CDR3 DNA sequence: TGTGCCAGCAGCCCCGGGACTAGCGGGATTCTAGAGACCCAGTACTTC.

The chain links TRBV2 to TRBJ2-1, with D possibly matching TRBD1 (5 bases). This CDR3 spans 11 amino acids. V was trimmed by 9 bases and J by 4 bases, leaving 7 bases between them. Germline CDR1 reads SNHLY; CDR2 reads FYNNEI. This CDR3 reads CARQVYNEQFF. CDR3 coding DNA: TGTGCCAGACAGGTATACAATGAGCAGTTCTTC. The complete variable domain, with remaining parts taken from reference TRBV2 and TRBJ2-1, reads EPEVTQTPSHQVTQMGQEVILRCVPISNHLYFYWYRQILGQKVEFLVSFYNNEISEKSEIFDDQFSVERPDGSNFTLKIRSTKLEDSAMYFCARQVYNEQFFGPGTRLTVL.

The chain couples TRBV7-8 to TRBJ1-1; 10 nucleotides align to TRBD1. The CDR3 has 15 amino acids. CDR1 SGHVS and CDR2 FQNEAQ come from the germline V gene. V lost 4 bases and J lost 2; bases outside the gene matches: 4. CDR3 protein: CASSSGTGDNTEAFF. The CDR3 DNA reads as TGTGCCAGCAGCTCCGGGACAGGGGATAACACTGAAGCTTTCTTT.

This chain connects TRBV6-5 to TRBJ1-2, with 9 positions matching TRBD1. Per germline, CDR1 MNHEY and CDR2 SVGAGI. The CDR3 spans 14 residues. The V segment lost 7 bases and the J segment 8 bases; nucleotides outside the gene matches: 11. The CDR3 loop reads CASTPRRTGVGYTF. The CDR3 DNA is TGTGCCAGCACCCCCCGCCGGACAGGGGTAGGCTACACCTTC.

The V and J genes are TRBV4-1 and TRBJ2-7; 9 nucleotides align to TRBD1. V shed 3 bases, J shed 4 bases, and the junction held 7 bases outside the gene matches. The germline V gene encodes CDR1 MGHRA and CDR2 YSYEKL. The CDR3 length is 15 residues. The CDR3 sequence is CASSHPGQGKYEQYF. The CDR3, as DNA: TGCGCCAGCAGCCACCCGGGACAGGGAAAGTACGAGCAGTACTTC.

V usage is TRBV4-1 and J usage is TRBJ2-7; 7 bases are a match to TRBD1. The germline V gene has CDR1 MGHRA and CDR2 YSYEKL. V shed 1 base and J 3 bases; nucleotides not matched to a gene: 6. The CDR3 sequence is 15 residues long. CDR3 sequence: CASSQASTGIYEQYF. As DNA, the CDR3 is TGCGCCAGCAGCCAAGCCTCGACAGGGATCTACGAGCAGTACTTC.

The chain recombines TRBV5-1 with TRBJ1-3; D is perhaps TRBD1 (6 bases). Per the germline V gene, CDR1 is SGHRS and CDR2 is YFSETQ. V lost 0 bases and J 0 bases, leaving 13 bases between the germline ends. The CDR3 spans 17 residues. This chain's CDR3 is CASSLAFRGSSGNTIYF. CDR3 coding DNA: TGCGCCAGCAGCTTGGCCTTCAGGGGAAGCTCTGGAAACACCATATATTTT.

J is TRBJ2-7 and V is TRBV30; TRBD2 matches at 15 bases. The V gene's germline CDR1 is GTSNPN and CDR2 SVGIG (reference sequence). The CDR3 is 16 amino acids. Germline trimming cut 5 bases from V and 2 bases from J; bases unmatched to any gene: 7. The CDR3 sequence: CAWGVGLAGGPYEQYF. In DNA form, the CDR3 reads TGTGCCTGGGGCGTTGGACTAGCGGGAGGGCCCTACGAGCAGTACTTC.

V and J are TRBV6-6 and TRBJ1-1; the D gene is possibly TRBD1 (6 bases). Between the trimmed V and J ends, which lost 2 bases and 6 bases, there was a span of 10 bases. The CDR3 runs to 13 residues. Germline V gives CDR1 MNHNY, CDR2 SVGAGI (reference sequence). The CDR3 region is CASSYGGAAEAFF. CDR3 DNA: TGTGCCAGCAGTTACGGGGGGGCGGCTGAAGCTTTCTTT.

This clone appeared a single time. As DNA, the CDR3 is TGTGCCAGTATCGCAACAGGGTGGAGCAATCAGCCCCAGCATTTT. This codes for CASIATGWSNQPQHF. The rearrangement links TRBV19 to TRBJ1-5; possible D gene TRBD1, 6 bases. CDR3 length equals 15 residues. Germline loops: CDR1 LNHDA, CDR2 SQIVND (reference sequence). V was pared by 7 bases and J by 1 base, with 14 bases between.

The chain uses TRBV15 and TRBJ1-2; 8 bases align to TRBD1. Trimming removed 3 bases from V and 6 bases from J; junction bases left unmatched: 6. Germline CDR1 LNHNV, CDR2 YYDKDF (reference sequence). The CDR3 extends over 14 amino acids. The CDR3 reads CATSSVQGAHGYTF. CDR3 DNA sequence: TGTGCCACCAGCAGTGTCCAGGGGGCTCATGGCTACACCTTC.

The chain employs TRBV5-1 and TRBJ2-7; 8 bases agree with TRBD1. The length of the CDR3 is 15 residues. Germline CDR1 and CDR2: SGHRS and YFSETQ. Losses at the gene ends were 0 bases for V and 0 bases for J; bases not matched to a gene: 2. The CDR3 DNA follows: TGCGCCAGCAGCTTGGGGACAGGGCCCTCCTACGAGCAGTACTTC. Encoded protein: CASSLGTGPSYEQYF.

The chain employs TRBV5-5 and TRBJ1-2; no clear D gene. V dropped 3 bases and J dropped 5 bases, with 20 bases sitting between them. The CDR3 loop spans 16 amino acids. From germline, CDR1 is SGHKS and CDR2 YYEKEE (reference sequence). CDR3 region: CASSSYEGPGEYGYTF. The CDR3 nucleotides read TGTGCCAGCAGCTCGTACGAAGGGCCCGGGGAGTATGGCTACACCTTC. The full variable domain, rest sourced from reference TRBV5-5 and TRBJ1-2, is DAGVTQSPTHLIKTRGQQVTLRCSPISGHKSVSWYQQVLGQGPQFIFQYYEKEERGRGNFPDRFSARQFPNYSSELNVNALLLGDSALYLCASSSYEGPGEYGYTFGSGTRLTVV.

This CDR3 is CASSPYNEQFF. CDR3 coding DNA: TGTGCCAGCAGCCCGTACAATGAGCAGTTCTTC. V gene TRBV7-2 combines with J gene TRBJ2-1; D is unclear. V was shortened by 5 bases and J by 4 bases, with 3 bases between the two germline ends. CDR1 and CDR2 from the germline V gene are SGHTA and FQGNSA. This CDR3 has 11 residues.

This clone has a handful of counts. The V and J genes are TRBV6-5 and TRBJ1-1; possible D gene TRBD1, 6 bases. Trimming left V 8 bases short and J 4 bases short, with 17 bases between. The CDR3 sequence is 14 residues long. Germline values: CDR1 MNHEY, CDR2 SVGAGI. The CDR3 nucleotides read TGTGCCAGCTCAATCACTACAGGGTCCACTGAAGCTTTCTTT. It codes for CASSITTGSTEAFF.